The 24 T cell receptor beta chains given below trace back to one sample, sequenced in a study of CD8+ T cells in alopecia areata. Described treatment: oral pan-JAK inhibitor, 5-10 mg twice daily. cDNA serving as the sequencing template came from extracted, reverse transcribed RNA. Libraries were prepared by immunoSEQ multiplex PCR; TCRdb keeps only in-frame clonotypes and omits some of them. The sample shows hundreds of thousands of clones, about two fifths of them seen only once. Sequenced here: CD4+ T cells sorted from blood, sampled between weeks 30 and 35, from a patient treated with tofacitinib. These receptors all stem from a human donor with alopecia areata.

In DNA, the CDR3 is TGTGCCAGCAGCAGTCTAGCGGGATTAAACACCGGGGAGCTGTTTTTT. It yields the protein CASSSLAGLNTGELFF. The chain recombines TRBV7-2 with TRBJ2-2; 9 positions match TRBD2. This CDR3 has 16 amino acids. From germline, CDR1 is SGHTA and CDR2 FQGNSA. V shed 5 bases and J 2 bases; nucleotides not matched to a gene: 6. Full variable domain (outside the CDR3, taken from reference TRBV7-2 and TRBJ2-2): GAGVSQSPSNKVTEKGKDVELRCDPISGHTALYWYRQSLGQGLEFLIYFQGNSAPDKSGLPSDRFSAERTGGSVSTLTIQRTQQEDSAVYLCASSSLAGLNTGELFFGEGSRLTVL.

The chain links TRBV10-3 to TRBJ2-7, with 9 bases lining up with TRBD2. With V trimmed by 10 bases and J by 4 bases, 17 bases remained unmatched. CDR3 length: 16 amino acids. The germline V gene encodes CDR1 ENHRY and CDR2 SYGVKD. The CDR3 reads CATSAGSREGRYEQYF. DNA for the CDR3: TGTGCCACGAGCGCTGGGTCGCGGGAGGGCCGGTACGAGCAGTACTTC.

The V gene is TRBV5-1, the J gene TRBJ1-4; the D gene is possibly TRBD1 (6 bases). Germline loops: CDR1 SGHRS, CDR2 YFSETQ. The CDR3 is 18 amino acids. V lost 5 bases, J lost 5 bases, and 25 bases lay in between. The CDR3 loop reads CASRGGRTAGRENEKLFF. The CDR3 nucleotides read TGCGCCAGCAGGGGCGGCCGGACAGCGGGTCGGGAAAATGAAAAACTGTTTTTT. Full variable domain (rest looked up from reference TRBV5-1 and TRBJ1-4): KAGVTQTPRYLIKTRGQQVTLSCSPISGHRSVSWYQQTPGQGLQFLFEYFSETQRNKGNFPGRFSGRQFSNSRSEMNVSTLELGDSALYLCASRGGRTAGRENEKLFFGSGTQLSVL.

The CDR3 DNA reads TGTGCCGTCCTTAGCGGGGGGGCCCCTGAGCAGTTCTTC. This gives the protein CAVLSGGAPEQFF. This chain links TRBV6-1 with TRBJ2-1; 11 bases align to TRBD2. Germline V gives CDR1 MNHNS, CDR2 SASEGT. The CDR3 totals 13 residues. V lost 11 bases, J lost 9 bases, and 9 bases stayed unmatched.

The chain employs TRBV9 and TRBJ2-7; tentatively, D is TRBD1 (5 bases). V was trimmed by 1 base and J by 6 bases, leaving 17 bases between them. The V gene's germline CDR1 is SGDLS and CDR2 YYNGEE. CDR3 length: 15 amino acids. CDR3 sequence: CASSVSPLRQGEQYF. CDR3 nucleotide sequence: TGTGCCAGCAGCGTAAGTCCCCTGAGGCAGGGCGAGCAGTACTTC.

The CDR3 nucleotides read TGTGCCAGCAGACAGGGACAGGGGCATCAAGATACGCAGTATTTT. The encoded protein is CASRQGQGHQDTQYF. The V call is TRBV25-1, the J call TRBJ2-3; 10 nucleotides agree with TRBD1. Germline V gene data show CDR1 as MGHDK and CDR2 as SYGVNS. The CDR3 loop spans 15 amino acids. V lost 6 bases to trimming and J lost 5 bases; unmatched junction nucleotides: 8. Full variable domain (missing parts from reference TRBV25-1 and TRBJ2-3): EADIYQTPRYLVIGTGKKITLECSQTMGHDKMYWYQQDPGMELHLIHYSYGVNSTEKGDLSSESTVSRIRTEHFPLTLESARPSHTSQYLCASRQGQGHQDTQYFGPGTRLTVL.

Comments on this clone: Other DNA sequences in this specimen translate into the identical CDR3. The rearrangement links TRBV27 to TRBJ2-7; D possibly corresponds to TRBD1 (7 bases). From germline, CDR1 is MNHEY and CDR2 SMNVEV (reference sequence). Trimming pared 2 bases from V and 3 bases from J, leaving 11 bases between. This CDR3 has 14 residues. CDR3 coding DNA: TGTGCCAGCAGTTTAAGGGGGGACAGCTACGAGCAGTACTTC. Protein: CASSLRGDSYEQYF.

The sample holds many counts of this clone. This chain links TRBV5-4 with TRBJ2-1; tentative D call: TRBD1 (5 bases). Germline-derived CDR1 and CDR2 are SGHNT and YYREEE (reference sequence). The CDR3 runs 14 residues. V was cut by 7 bases and J by 4 bases, with 15 bases left in between. As DNA, the CDR3 is TGTGCCAGCCACGCCCAGGGCCCATACAATGAGCAGTTCTTC. This translates into CASHAQGPYNEQFF.

This chain joins TRBV7-3 and TRBJ2-1, with 7 bases aligning to TRBD1. With 2 bases clipped from V and 0 bases from J, the junction kept 4 bases outside the gene matches. Germline V CDR1 and CDR2: SGHTA, FQGTGA. The CDR3 spans 16 residues. CDR3 loop: CASSLETGSSYNEQFF. DNA of the CDR3: TGTGCCAGCAGCTTAGAGACAGGGAGCTCCTACAATGAGCAGTTCTTC. The full variable domain, rest sourced from reference TRBV7-3 and TRBJ2-1, is GAGVSQTPSNKVTEKGKYVELRCDPISGHTALYWYRQSLGQGPEFLIYFQGTGAADDSGLPNDRFFAVRPEGSVSTLKIQRTERGDSAVYLCASSLETGSSYNEQFFGPGTRLTVL.

This clone was picked up a small number of times. The V call is TRBV2, the J call TRBJ2-3; 9 bases line up with TRBD2. The CDR3 spans 15 residues. Germline V gene sequence: CDR1 SNHLY, CDR2 FYNNEI. V was clipped by 6 bases and J by 7 bases; unmatched bases: 11. CDR3 sequence (DNA): TGTGCCAGCAGCCTACTAGCGGGCCCAACGAATACGCAGTATTTT. It translates to CASSLLAGPTNTQYF.

In nucleotides, the CDR3 is TGTGCCAGCAGTTACAGGACAGGGAGGGCCTACGAGCAGTACTTC. This codes for CASSYRTGRAYEQYF. The V gene is TRBV6-6, the J gene TRBJ2-7, with D possibly matching TRBD1 (8 bases). There are 15 residues in the CDR3. Germline V gives CDR1 MNHNY, CDR2 SVGAGI (reference sequence). V was pared by 2 bases and J by 2 bases, with 13 bases between.

This chain connects TRBV9 to TRBJ2-3, with D perhaps assigned TRBD1 or TRBD2 (5 bases each). Trimming removed 2 bases at V and 2 bases at J, with 12 bases between. From germline, CDR1 is SGDLS and CDR2 YYNGEE. CDR3 size: 15 residues. CDR3 sequence (DNA): TGTGCCAGCAGCGTTATTGGGACCCCCACAGATACGCAGTATTTT. Its translation is CASSVIGTPTDTQYF.

Many counts were recorded for this clone. The V call is TRBV15, the J call TRBJ2-7; weak D call: TRBD1 (6 bases). V dropped 1 base and J dropped 2 bases, with 9 bases sitting between them. This CDR3 region has 14 residues. The V gene's germline CDR1 is LNHNV and CDR2 YYDKDF (reference sequence). In nucleotides, the CDR3 is TGTGCCACCAGCAGAGCCAGGGGCGCCTACGAGCAGTACTTC. It encodes CATSRARGAYEQYF.

The genes are TRBV11-2 and TRBJ2-1, with D possibly TRBD2 on 6 matching bases. The germline gives CDR1 SGHAT, CDR2 FQNNGV. V shed 0 bases and J shed 4 bases, with 7 bases lying between them. The CDR3 is made up of 14 amino acids. In DNA, the CDR3 is TGTGCCAGCAGCTTAGACGGGGGTTACAATGAGCAGTTCTTC. It translates to CASSLDGGYNEQFF.

This clone was counted only a few times. J is TRBJ1-1 and V is TRBV7-9; a weak D match, TRBD1 (6 bases). The length of the CDR3 is 13 residues. V was clipped by 5 bases and J by 10 bases, with 17 bases between them. Looked up from germline, CDR1 is SEHNR and CDR2 is FQNEAQ (reference sequence). The CDR3 spells CASSRDTAGGAFF. Here the CDR3 DNA reads TGTGCCAGCAGCCGGGACACGGCGGGAGGAGCTTTCTTT.

This clone was detected a few times. V is TRBV25-1 and J is TRBJ2-3; D is unclear. The germline V gene has CDR1 MGHDK and CDR2 SYGVNS. The V and J ends lost 2 bases and 5 bases respectively, with 11 bases between them. The CDR3 is 14 residues long. This chain's CDR3 is CASSENFVGDTQYF. The CDR3 DNA follows: TGTGCCAGCAGTGAAAACTTTGTGGGAGATACGCAGTATTTT.

The rearrangement uses TRBV9 and TRBJ1-1; a weak D match, TRBD1 (5 bases). The CDR3 contains 12 residues. Per germline, CDR1 SGDLS and CDR2 YYNGEE. Trimming cost V 4 bases and J 3 bases, with 7 bases left between them. Written as DNA, the CDR3 is TGTGCCAGCAGCCTACAGGACACTGAAGCTTTCTTT. It yields the protein CASSLQDTEAFF.

The count of this clone is one. A junction boundary mismatches the germline segment, possibly from a read error. The chain carries TRBV7-7 and TRBJ2-3; 12 bases are shared with TRBD1. Germline assignment: CDR1 SSHAT and CDR2 FNYEAQ (reference sequence). The CDR3 length is 15 residues. The CDR3 protein is CASSSGTGGIDTQYF. CDR3 DNA: TGTGCTAGCAGCTCTGGGACAGGGGGCATAGATACGCAGTATTTT.

There are a few counts of this clone. This sequence joins TRBV10-3 and TRBJ2-7, with D tentatively TRBD1 or TRBD2 (5 bases each). The CDR3 has 13 residues. Per the germline V gene, CDR1 is ENHRY and CDR2 is SYGVKD. V was clipped by 5 bases and J by 6 bases, with 14 bases between them. In DNA form, the CDR3 reads TGTGCCATCAGTCAGGGTAGAGGGGCCGAGCAGTACTTC. Its translation is CAISQGRGAEQYF.

The chain uses TRBV5-6 and TRBJ1-3, with D hard to call. The CDR3 totals 14 residues. The germline gives CDR1 SGHDT, CDR2 YYEEEE. V lost 4 bases to trimming and J lost 0 bases, with 8 bases between them. The CDR3 DNA follows: TGTGCCAGCAGCCTGCGGAGCTCTGGAAACACCATATATTTT. Encoded protein: CASSLRSSGNTIYF. Full variable domain (rest looked up from reference TRBV5-6 and TRBJ1-3): DAGVTQSPTHLIKTRGQQVTLRCSPKSGHDTVSWYQQALGQGPQFIFQYYEEEERQRGNFPDRFSGHQFPNYSSELNVNALLLGDSALYLCASSLRSSGNTIYFGEGSWLTVV.

The rearrangement uses TRBV5-4 and TRBJ2-3, with 9 bases that match TRBD2. The V segment lost 0 bases and the J segment 4 bases; nucleotides outside the gene matches: 6. Germline loops: CDR1 SGHNT, CDR2 YYREEE (reference sequence). The CDR3 has 16 amino acids. CDR3 region: CASSLVVRGGPDTQYF. The DNA of the CDR3 is TGTGCCAGCAGCTTGGTAGTGCGGGGGGGCCCAGATACGCAGTATTTT. Together with reference TRBV5-4 and TRBJ2-3, the CDR3 gives the full variable domain: ETGVTQSPTHLIKTRGQQVTLRCSSQSGHNTVSWYQQALGQGPQFIFQYYREEENGRGNFPPRFSGLQFPNYSSELNVNALELDDSALYLCASSLVVRGGPDTQYFGPGTRLTVL.

J is TRBJ2-5 and V is TRBV7-2; 10 bases fit TRBD1. V lost 5 bases, J lost 4 bases, and 4 bases stayed unmatched. Germline V lookup: CDR1 SGHTA, CDR2 FQGNSA. There are 14 residues in the CDR3. The CDR3 DNA reads as TGTGCCAGCAGCGCTCGGGACAGGGGAGAGACCCAGTACTTC. This translates into CASSARDRGETQYF.

The chain is built from TRBV30 and TRBJ1-5; D not resolved. Per germline, CDR1 GTSNPN and CDR2 SVGIG (reference sequence). The V gene lost 3 bases and the J gene lost 3 bases, with 6 bases spanning the gap. The CDR3 loop spans 12 amino acids. The CDR3: CAWSPVNQPQHF. CDR3 nucleotide sequence: TGTGCCTGGAGCCCGGTCAATCAGCCCCAGCATTTT.

This clone was detected a few times. The chain has TRBV5-1 and TRBJ2-1; weak D call: TRBD2 (6 bases). The V end was cut by 1 base, the J end by 8 bases, with 13 bases between. This CDR3 comprises 14 residues. Germline CDR1 is SGHRS and CDR2 is YFSETQ. The chain's CDR3 is CASSLTPRLDEQFF. The DNA of the CDR3 is TGCGCCAGCAGCTTGACACCCCGACTAGATGAGCAGTTCTTC. Based on the CDR3 plus reference TRBV5-1 and TRBJ2-1, the full variable domain is KAGVTQTPRYLIKTRGQQVTLSCSPISGHRSVSWYQQTPGQGLQFLFEYFSETQRNKGNFPGRFSGRQFSNSRSEMNVSTLELGDSALYLCASSLTPRLDEQFFGPGTRLTVL.